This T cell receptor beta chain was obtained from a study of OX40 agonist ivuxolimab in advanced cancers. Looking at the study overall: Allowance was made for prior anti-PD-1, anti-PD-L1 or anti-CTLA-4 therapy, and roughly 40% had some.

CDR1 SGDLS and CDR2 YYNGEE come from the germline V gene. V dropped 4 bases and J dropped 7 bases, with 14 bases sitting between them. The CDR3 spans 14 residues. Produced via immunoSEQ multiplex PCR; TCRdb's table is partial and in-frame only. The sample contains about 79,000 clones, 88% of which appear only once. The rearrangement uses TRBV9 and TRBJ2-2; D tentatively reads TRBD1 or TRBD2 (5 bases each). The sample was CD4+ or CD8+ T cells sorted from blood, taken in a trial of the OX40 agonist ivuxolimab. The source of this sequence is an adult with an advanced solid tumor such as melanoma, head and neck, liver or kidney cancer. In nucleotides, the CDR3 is TGTGCCAGCAGCCCAGAGGGGTGGGGCGGGGAGCTGTTTTTT. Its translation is CASSPEGWGGELFF. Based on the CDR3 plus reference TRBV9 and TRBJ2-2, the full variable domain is DSGVTQTPKHLITATGQRVTLRCSPRSGDLSVYWYQQSLDQGLQFLIQYYNGEERAKGNILERFSAQQFPDLHSELNLSSLELGDSALYFCASSPEGWGGELFFGEGSRLTVL.